The clone carrying this T cell receptor beta chain is deemed medium-sized. Its antigen is unknown. Separate cDNA molecules each had unique molecular identifiers attached to them. TCRdb called the 5' RACE reads again in MiXCR, with one record for every CDR3 protein. The sample lists more than 35,000 distinct CDR3 sequences, roughly 5.7% seen once, with roughly 4.4% in the top ten. This sample is part of a study of early T cells in non-severe SARS-CoV-2 infection. On the study more broadly: Investigators sequenced bulk RNA drawn from unsorted whole blood, and chains remained unpaired.

Points from the study as a whole: Using VDJdb, the matching emphasized anti-spike CD8 responses while missing private and CD4 specificities.

CDR3 length: 16 amino acids. Germline V CDR1 and CDR2: MRHNA, SNTAGT. Unmatched junction bases numbered 11, after V lost 4 bases and J lost 5 bases. The receptor comes from an adult who was a healthcare worker with PCR-confirmed SARS-CoV-2 infection or an uninfected control (not recorded which). This sequence joins TRBV6-4 and TRBJ2-1; 7 bases line up with TRBD2. The sequenced sample consisted of whole blood. The CDR3 reads CASSVFAGEGNNEQFF. CDR3 DNA: TGTGCCAGCAGTGTTTTCGCGGGAGAGGGGAACAATGAGCAGTTCTTC.